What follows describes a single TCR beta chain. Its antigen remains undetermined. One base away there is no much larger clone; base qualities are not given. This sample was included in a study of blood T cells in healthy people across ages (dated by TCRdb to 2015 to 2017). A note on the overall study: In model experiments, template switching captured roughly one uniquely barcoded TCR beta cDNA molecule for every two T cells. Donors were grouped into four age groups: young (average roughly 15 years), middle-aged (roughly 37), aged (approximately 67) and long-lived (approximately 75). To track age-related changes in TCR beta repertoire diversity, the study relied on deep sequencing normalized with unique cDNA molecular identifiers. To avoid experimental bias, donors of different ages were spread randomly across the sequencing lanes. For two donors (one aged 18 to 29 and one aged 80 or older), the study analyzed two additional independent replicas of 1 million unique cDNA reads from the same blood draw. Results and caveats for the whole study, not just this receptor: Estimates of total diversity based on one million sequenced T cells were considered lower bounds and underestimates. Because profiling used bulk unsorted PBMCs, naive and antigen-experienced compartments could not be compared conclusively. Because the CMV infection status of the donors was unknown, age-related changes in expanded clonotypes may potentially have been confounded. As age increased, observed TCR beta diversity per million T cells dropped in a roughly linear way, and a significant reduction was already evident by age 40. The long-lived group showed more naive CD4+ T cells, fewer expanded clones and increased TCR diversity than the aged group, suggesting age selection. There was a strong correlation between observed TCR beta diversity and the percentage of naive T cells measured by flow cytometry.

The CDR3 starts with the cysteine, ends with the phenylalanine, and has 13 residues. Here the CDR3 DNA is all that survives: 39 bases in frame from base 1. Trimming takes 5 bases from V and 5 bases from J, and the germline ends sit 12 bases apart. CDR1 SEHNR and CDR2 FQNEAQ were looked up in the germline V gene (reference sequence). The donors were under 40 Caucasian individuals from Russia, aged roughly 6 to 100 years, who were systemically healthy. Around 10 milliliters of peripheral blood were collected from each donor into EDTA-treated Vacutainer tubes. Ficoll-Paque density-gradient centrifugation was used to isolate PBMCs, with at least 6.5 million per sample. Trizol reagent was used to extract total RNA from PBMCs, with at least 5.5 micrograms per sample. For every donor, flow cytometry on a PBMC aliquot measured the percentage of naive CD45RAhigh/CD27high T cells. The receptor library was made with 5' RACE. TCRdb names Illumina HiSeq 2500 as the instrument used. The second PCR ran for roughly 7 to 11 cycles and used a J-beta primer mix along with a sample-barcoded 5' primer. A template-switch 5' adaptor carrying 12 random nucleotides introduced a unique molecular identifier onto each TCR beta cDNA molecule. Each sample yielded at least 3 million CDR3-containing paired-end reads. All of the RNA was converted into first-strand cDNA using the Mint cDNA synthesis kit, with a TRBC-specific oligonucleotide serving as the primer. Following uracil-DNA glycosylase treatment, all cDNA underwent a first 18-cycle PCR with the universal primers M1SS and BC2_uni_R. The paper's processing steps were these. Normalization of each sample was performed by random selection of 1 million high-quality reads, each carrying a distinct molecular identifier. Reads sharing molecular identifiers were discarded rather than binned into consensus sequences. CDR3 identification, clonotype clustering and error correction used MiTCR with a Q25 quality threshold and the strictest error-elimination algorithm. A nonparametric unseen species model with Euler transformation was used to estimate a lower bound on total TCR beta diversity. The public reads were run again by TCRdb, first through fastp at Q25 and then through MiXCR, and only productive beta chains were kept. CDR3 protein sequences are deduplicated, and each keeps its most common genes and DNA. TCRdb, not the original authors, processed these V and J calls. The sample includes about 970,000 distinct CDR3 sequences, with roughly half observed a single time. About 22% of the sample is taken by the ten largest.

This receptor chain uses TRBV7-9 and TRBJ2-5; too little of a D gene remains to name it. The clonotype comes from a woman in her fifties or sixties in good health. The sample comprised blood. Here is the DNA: TGTGCCAGCAGCCAGATGGCGCAGGAGACCCAGTACTTC. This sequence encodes CASSQMAQETQYF. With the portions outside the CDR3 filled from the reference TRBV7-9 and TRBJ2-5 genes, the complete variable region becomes DTGVSQNPRHKITKRGQNVTFRCDPISEHNRLYWYRQTLGQGPEFLTYFQNEAQLEKSRLLSDRFSAERPKGSFSTLEIQRTEQGDSAMYLCASSQMAQETQYFGPGTRLLVL.